This T cell receptor beta chain is drawn from a study of identical twins. The study, taken as a whole, reports: Abundant cord blood beta clonotypes carried fewer insertions; memory repertoires showed none. The analysis was cross-sectional rather than longitudinal within donors.

Carrying unique molecular identifiers, the cDNA also gained a universal primer site through template switching. MiXCR, applied by TCRdb to the 5' RACE reads, yields one record per CDR3 protein. The data contain around 680,000 distinct CDR3 sequences, less than 10% of them seen just once; the ten biggest clones take up approximately 0.89%. The V and J ends lost 0 bases and 0 bases, in that order; junction bases with no gene match: 7. This CDR3 comprises 18 residues. Germline loops: CDR1 DFQATT, CDR2 SNEGSKA (reference sequence). There are a few counts of this clonotype. Its antigen remains unidentified. This same sample was also taken into another study, of yellow fever vaccine responses in identical twins.

The chain combines TRBV20-1 with TRBJ2-5; 13 nucleotides match TRBD2. The sequenced sample consisted of PBMCs. The clonotype originates from a woman aged 18-29 years in good health. CDR3 nucleotides: TGCAGTGCTAGAGATGAGACTAGCGGGGGGAACTACCAAGAGACCCAGTACTTC. Protein: CSARDETSGGNYQETQYF.